The clone carrying this T cell receptor beta chain was recorded once. Its target is not known. The CDR3 contains 17 residues. The germline V gene encodes CDR1 SEHNR and CDR2 FQNEAQ (reference sequence). These data belong to a study of graft-versus-host responses after intestinal transplantation. Looking at the study overall: Multivisceral, liver-intestinal, or isolated intestinal grafts were transplanted into recipients. Every recipient underwent anti-thymocyte globulin induction, then tacrolimus and steroids for around three years. Study findings and constraints: Subjects displaying graft-donor T cell macrochimerism possessed elevated graft-versus-host to host-versus-graft clonal ratios inside allografts. The recipient marrow held GvH clones, and some of them showed up first in ileum or blood.

Some clones are missing from TCRdb's copy, which holds only in-frame ones; the method was immunoSEQ multiplex PCR. The sample includes 84,000 or so clones, around nine tenths of them seen just once. The chain recombines TRBV7-9 with TRBJ2-5, with 11 nucleotides matching TRBD2. The J call may be incorrect, as the DNA end agrees better with TRBJ2-7. The sequence derives from a human donor who received an intestinal transplant. Specimen: unstimulated CD4+ T cells sorted from spleen or lymph node cells, collected before intestinal transplant. In DNA, the CDR3 is TGTGCCAGCAGCCATTATATTCAGACTAGCGGGACCTACGAGCAGTACTTC. This gives the protein CASSHYIQTSGTYEQYF.